The 18 T cell receptor beta chains reported below all come from one sample, sequenced in a study of cytomegalovirus exposure and HLA in healthy donors. Researchers ran the PCR with 60 Vbeta and 13 Jbeta primers. TCRdb keeps only in-frame clones here, not all; method: immunoSEQ multiplex PCR. The sample has 200,000 or so clones; 65% to 85% are singletons. The source material was PBMCs. The receptors come from a boy younger than 10 in good health and CMV-seronegative.

The chain uses TRBV5-5 and TRBJ1-2; TRBD1 is a possible D gene (5 bases). The germline gives CDR1 SGHKS, CDR2 YYEKEE (reference sequence). The CDR3 is made up of 14 amino acids. V was clipped by 2 bases and J by 0 bases, with 8 bases between them. In nucleotides, the CDR3 is TGTGCCAGCAGCTTAGGACACTCTAACTATGGCTACACCTTC. Encoded protein: CASSLGHSNYGYTF.

This clone was recorded a few times. The gene calls are TRBV15 and TRBJ2-1; tentatively, D is TRBD2 (6 bases). V was cut by 3 bases and J by 4 bases, with 13 bases left in between. Per germline, CDR1 LNHNV and CDR2 YYDKDF (reference sequence). The CDR3 sequence is 15 residues long. Written as DNA, the CDR3 is TGTGCCACCAGCAGGGACCCCGGGACTTACAATGAGCAGTTCTTC. Amino acid sequence: CATSRDPGTYNEQFF.

The rearrangement uses TRBV23-1 and TRBJ2-1, with 10 positions matching TRBD1. TRBV23-1 is sorted into the ORF group, with uncertain function. The CDR3 has 20 residues. V was pared by 0 bases and J by 1 base, with 12 bases of the junction left unmatched. For the CDR3, the DNA is TGCGCCAGCAGTCAATCAGGGACAGGGGATGATCGGAGGTCCTACAATGAGCAGTTCTTC. Encoded protein: CASSQSGTGDDRRSYNEQFF.

The rearrangement uses TRBV15 and TRBJ2-1; tentatively, D is TRBD2 (5 bases). V lost 1 base and J lost 6, with 25 bases in between. The CDR3 is 19 residues long. Germline V CDR1 and CDR2: LNHNV, YYDKDF (reference sequence). CDR3 nucleotide sequence: TGTGCCACCAGCAGAGGCCTTTATGAGGGAGCTACAGCATTCAATGAGCAGTTCTTC. Translating it yields CATSRGLYEGATAFNEQFF.

CDR3 protein: CASSPSLPGQKEYF. For the CDR3, the DNA is TGTGCCAGCTCACCATCCCTACCGGGACAGAAGGAGTACTTC. This chain joins TRBV18 and TRBJ2-4; 7 bases line up with TRBD1. The CDR3 has 14 residues. Germline CDR1 is KGHSH and CDR2 is LQKENI. V was pared by 2 bases and J by 14 bases, with 12 bases of the junction left unmatched.

The rearrangement uses TRBV7-9 and TRBJ1-5; D unclear. Germline CDR1 reads SEHNR; CDR2 reads FQNEAQ (reference sequence). The CDR3 loop spans 13 amino acids. Trimming removed 0 bases from V and 9 bases from J, with 9 bases in between. In DNA form, the CDR3 reads TGTGCCAGCAGCTTAGCGCTGGGGAGGCCCCAGCATTTT. This sequence encodes CASSLALGRPQHF.

The chain joins TRBV4-1 to TRBJ2-3, with 13 bases identical to TRBD2. J was trimmed by 3 bases and V by 7 bases; bases with no gene match: 4. Germline CDR1 MGHRA, CDR2 YSYEKL. The CDR3 totals 15 residues. CDR3 sequence: CASKGTSGDTDTQYF. CDR3 bases: TGCGCCAGCAAAGGGACTAGCGGGGATACAGATACGCAGTATTTT.

The chain is built from TRBV10-3 and TRBJ1-2; 10 positions match TRBD1. Trimming at V came to 1 base and at J to 0 bases, leaving 11 bases not matched to a gene. From germline, CDR1 is ENHRY and CDR2 SYGVKD. This CDR3 is built from 19 residues. The CDR3 coding sequence is TGTGCCATCAGTGAGTTCCGGGACAGGGGTTCCCTAGCTAACTATGGCTACACCTTC. It encodes CAISEFRDRGSLANYGYTF.

Written as DNA, the CDR3 is TGTGCCAGCAGCTTTCGAGCGGGGGACCTCACAGATACGCAGTATTTT. It is translated as CASSFRAGDLTDTQYF. V and J are TRBV7-2 and TRBJ2-3; 8 bases fit TRBD2. The CDR3 sequence is 16 residues long. Germline trimming cut 3 bases from V and 2 bases from J; bases unmatched to any gene: 7. Germline V CDR1 and CDR2: SGHTA, FQGNSA.

The V and J genes are TRBV7-3 and TRBJ1-1; 8 positions match TRBD1. The CDR3 spans 15 residues. V dropped 5 bases and J dropped 1; count of bases not matched to a gene: 6. Germline V gene lookup returns CDR1 SGHTA and CDR2 FQGTGA. The CDR3 sequence is CASSPFGTGNTEAFF. CDR3 bases: TGTGCCAGCAGCCCTTTCGGGACAGGGAACACTGAAGCTTTCTTT. Using reference TRBV7-3 and TRBJ1-1 for the parts outside the CDR3, the full variable domain is GAGVSQTPSNKVTEKGKYVELRCDPISGHTALYWYRQSLGQGPEFLIYFQGTGAADDSGLPNDRFFAVRPEGSVSTLKIQRTERGDSAVYLCASSPFGTGNTEAFFGQGTRLTVV.

This chain uses TRBV6-1 with TRBJ1-1; D unclear. Germline V lookup: CDR1 MNHNS, CDR2 SASEGT. Trimming removed 2 bases from V and 8 bases from J, with 3 bases in between. This CDR3 has 10 amino acids. For the CDR3, the DNA is TGTGCCAGCAGTGAACTGGAAGCTTTCTTT. It yields the protein CASSELEAFF.

This chain uses TRBV19 with TRBJ2-7, with 10 positions matching TRBD1. The CDR3 length is 15 residues. CDR1 and CDR2 from the germline V gene are LNHDA and SQIVND (reference sequence). With V trimmed by 5 bases and J by 0 bases, 4 bases remained unmatched. The CDR3 nucleotides read TGTGCCAGTAGTCCGGGGACAGGGGCCTCCTACGAGCAGTACTTC. Translated, it gives CASSPGTGASYEQYF. Full variable domain (missing parts from reference TRBV19 and TRBJ2-7): DGGITQSPKYLFRKEGQNVTLSCEQNLNHDAMYWYRQDPGQGLRLIYYSQIVNDFQKGDIAEGYSVSREKKESFPLTVTSAQKNPTAFYLCASSPGTGASYEQYFGPGTRLTVT.

Only one count was recorded for this clone. V and J are TRBV11-2 and TRBJ1-1; no firm D call. Germline values: CDR1 SGHAT, CDR2 FQNNGV. V was cut by 3 bases and J by 1 base, with 12 bases left in between. CDR3 length equals 15 residues. The CDR3 sequence is CASSFSGRPNTEAFF. CDR3 nucleotide sequence: TGTGCCAGCAGCTTTAGTGGCAGGCCGAACACTGAAGCTTTCTTT.

The chain couples TRBV7-3 to TRBJ2-6; 7 bases line up with TRBD1. Per the germline V gene, CDR1 is SGHTA and CDR2 is FQGTGA. The CDR3 runs to 21 residues. Unmatched junction bases numbered 30, after V lost 5 bases and J lost 11 bases. CDR3 sequence reads: CASSPRALMGQPTLLRDVLTF. CDR3 nucleotides: TGTGCCAGCAGCCCCCGGGCCCTGATGGGACAGCCGACACTGTTAAGGGACGTCCTGACTTTC.

The chain recombines TRBV4-1 with TRBJ1-1; D unclear. V was shortened by 0 bases and J by 1 base, with 12 bases between the two germline ends. In germline, CDR1 is MGHRA, CDR2 YSYEKL. The CDR3 runs 16 residues. DNA of the CDR3: TGCGCCAGCAGCCAAGATCCTGGACTAGGGAACACTGAAGCTTTCTTT. Amino acids: CASSQDPGLGNTEAFF.

This clone was detected once. The chain links TRBV4-2 to TRBJ1-1; no definite D call. Germline lookup yields CDR1 LGHNA and CDR2 YNFKEQ. The CDR3 is 16 residues long. Trimming removed 1 base from V and 1 base from J, with 13 bases in between. CDR3 DNA sequence: TGTGCCAGCAGCCAAGGGACTGCTGGCCCGAACACTGAAGCTTTCTTT. It translates to CASSQGTAGPNTEAFF.

This clone has only one observation. The V and J genes are TRBV18 and TRBJ1-6, with a weak D call TRBD1 (5 bases). Germline CDR1 and CDR2: KGHSH and LQKENI. V was shortened by 4 bases and J by 5 bases, with 6 bases between the two germline ends. The CDR3 is 13 residues long. The CDR3 spells CASSRGDNSPLHF. Here the CDR3 DNA reads TGTGCCAGCTCACGGGGCGATAATTCACCCCTCCACTTT. The variable domain in full, completed from reference TRBV18 and TRBJ1-6, reads NAGVMQNPRHLVRRRGQEARLRCSPMKGHSHVYWYRQLPEEGLKFMVYLQKENIIDESGMPKERFSAEFPKEGPSILRIQQVVRGDSAAYFCASSRGDNSPLHFGNGTRLTVT.

In its sample, this clone was seen once. V usage is TRBV4-2 and J usage is TRBJ2-3, with a weak D call TRBD2 (5 bases). The CDR3 runs to 16 residues. CDR1 and CDR2 (germline): LGHNA, YNFKEQ. V lost 1 base and J lost 3, with 14 bases in between. In DNA form, the CDR3 reads TGTGCCAGCAGCCAAGGGGAGACGCCCCGAACAGATACGCAGTATTTT. The encoded protein is CASSQGETPRTDTQYF.